This entry is about one T cell receptor (beta chain). Its antigen is currently not known. Per-base quality was not reported, and no clone a single base away is much larger than it. This specimen belongs to a study of blood T cell repertoires in COVID-19 (dated by TCRdb to 2019 to 2021). In the study overall: ImmuneRACE Cohort 3 recovered participants were defined by two consecutive negative NP/OP PCR tests, healthcare professional clearance, or symptom resolution. The repertoires were released in a freely available public database meant as a resource for research on the immune response to SARS-CoV-2. A de-identified subject ID, COVID-19 status, age in years and sex were almost always included in the sample metadata. The material from the prospective study consisted of cDNA or gDNA derived from T cells, B-cell-depleted T cells, or PBMCs. The samples were drawn from the first 160 participants of the ongoing ImmuneRACE study and from some 1,300 subjects provided by 6 global collaborators. Collaborator samples came from the United States, Italy and Spain and covered acute and convalescent phases of COVID-19. Subjects who had been exposed to COVID-19, were actively infected with it, or had recovered from it provided the deeply sampled blood TCRbeta repertoires that made up the dataset. Where HLA class I and class II types were available, the types were taken from metadata supplied by the sample provider, not from assay-based typing. What the authors observed across the whole study: The quantity of clinical and demographic metadata differed by source and by participant and was supplied without curation.

CDR1 and CDR2 (SGHRS, YFSETQ) derive from the germline V gene. The CDR3 spans 17 residues, from the cysteine through the phenylalanine. The CDR3 DNA has 51 bases and is translated from base 1. V drops 0 bases and J drops 2 bases, leaving 15 bases in between. TCRbeta CDR3 regions were amplified from genomic DNA using the immunoSEQ Assay, a bias-controlled multiplex PCR. Per the authors' processing: Within the assay, amplification of reference gene primers was used to estimate how many nucleated cells each sample contained. Sequence reads were collapsed and filtered to measure the absolute abundance of every unique TCRbeta CDR3 rearrangement. Productive Simpson clonality was computed per sample as the square root of Simpson's diversity index over productive rearrangements. TCRdb re-hosts the immuneACCESS table, in-frame sequences only. Its copies lack some clones; in the studies checked, an unresolved V gene accounts for under half of them, and the cause for the rest is not known. The V and J calls and clone size come from that table; D and trimming were worked out from the DNA. The sample table records roughly 160,000 clones; around 79% of these occur just once. The top ten constitute roughly 19% of the sample.

Participants in the prospective study were aged about 18 to 95 years, lived in under 30 United States geographic areas, and enrolled through a virtual design. To assign participants to cohorts, the prospective study relied on clinical history that participants themselves reported in a screening survey and a study questionnaire. In the prospective study, whole blood, serum and a nasopharyngeal or oropharyngeal swab were collected from each participant by mobile phlebotomists. Additional blood draws and questionnaires over an approximately two-month period could optionally be provided by prospective study participants. Before DNA extraction, prospective study blood samples were shipped either frozen or at room temperature.

The sequenced material came from PBMCs or T cells enriched from blood (not recorded which). Recombination joined TRBV5-1 with TRBJ2-4; the D gene is perhaps TRBD2, on 5 matching bases. The sequence derives from a woman between 65 and 79 years old in a cohort exposed to, infected with or recovered from COVID-19 (not recorded which). The CDR3 here reads CASSLEVVLGTKNIQYF. The sequence in DNA is TGCGCCAGCAGCTTGGAAGTCGTCCTCGGGACCAAAAACATTCAGTACTTC.